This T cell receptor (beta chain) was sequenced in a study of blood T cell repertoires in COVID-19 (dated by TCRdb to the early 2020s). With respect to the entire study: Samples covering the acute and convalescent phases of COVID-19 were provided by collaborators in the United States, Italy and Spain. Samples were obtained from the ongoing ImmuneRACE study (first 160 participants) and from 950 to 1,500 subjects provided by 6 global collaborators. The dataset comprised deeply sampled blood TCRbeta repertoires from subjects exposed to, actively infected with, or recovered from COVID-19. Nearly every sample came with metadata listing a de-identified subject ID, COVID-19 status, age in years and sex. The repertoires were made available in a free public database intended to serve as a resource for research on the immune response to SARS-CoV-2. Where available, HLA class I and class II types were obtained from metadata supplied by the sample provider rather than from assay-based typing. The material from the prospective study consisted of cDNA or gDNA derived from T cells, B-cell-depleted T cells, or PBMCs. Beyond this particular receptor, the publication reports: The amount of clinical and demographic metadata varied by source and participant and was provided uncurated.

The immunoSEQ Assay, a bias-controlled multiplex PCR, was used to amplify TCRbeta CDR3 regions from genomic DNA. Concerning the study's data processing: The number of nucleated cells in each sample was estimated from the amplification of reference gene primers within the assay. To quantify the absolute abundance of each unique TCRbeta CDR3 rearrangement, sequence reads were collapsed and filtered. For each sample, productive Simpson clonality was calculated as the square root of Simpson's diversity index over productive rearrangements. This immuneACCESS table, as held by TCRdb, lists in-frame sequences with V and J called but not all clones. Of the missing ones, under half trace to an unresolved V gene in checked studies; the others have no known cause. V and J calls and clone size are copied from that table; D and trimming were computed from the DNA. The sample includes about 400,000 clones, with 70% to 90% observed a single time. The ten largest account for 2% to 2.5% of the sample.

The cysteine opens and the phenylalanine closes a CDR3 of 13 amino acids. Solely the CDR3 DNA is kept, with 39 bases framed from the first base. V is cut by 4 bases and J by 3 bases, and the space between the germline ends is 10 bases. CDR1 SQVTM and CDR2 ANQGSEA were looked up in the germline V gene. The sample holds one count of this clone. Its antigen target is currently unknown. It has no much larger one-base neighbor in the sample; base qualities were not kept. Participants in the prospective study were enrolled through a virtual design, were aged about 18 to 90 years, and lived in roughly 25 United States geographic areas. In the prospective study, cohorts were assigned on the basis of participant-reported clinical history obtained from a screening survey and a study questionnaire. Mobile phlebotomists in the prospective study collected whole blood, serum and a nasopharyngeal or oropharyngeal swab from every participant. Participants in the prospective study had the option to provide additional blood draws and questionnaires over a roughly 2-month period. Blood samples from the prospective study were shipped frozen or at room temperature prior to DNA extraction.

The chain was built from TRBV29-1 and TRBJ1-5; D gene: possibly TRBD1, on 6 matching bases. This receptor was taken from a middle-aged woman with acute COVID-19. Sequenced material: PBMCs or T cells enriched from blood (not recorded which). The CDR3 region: CSVGDRNNQPQHF. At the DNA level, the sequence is TGCAGCGTTGGAGACAGGAACAATCAGCCCCAGCATTTT.